Listed below are T cell receptor beta chains from one sample, sequenced in a study of T cells in Graves' hyperthyroidism and ophthalmopathy. TCRdb analysed the multiplex PCR reads with MiXCR anew, one entry per CDR3 protein. The table includes some 380,000 distinct CDR3 sequences, about 13% detected once. Sample: blood. The receptors stem from a man aged 25-45 years with Graves' hyperthyroidism that later progressed to Graves' ophthalmopathy. The CDR3 runs from the conserved cysteine through the conserved F or W. Fields, in order: D gene, clone size, V gene, CDR3 protein. The D gene is left open where the match is weak. A row's size may be missing; if present it is once, few, many or a size class.

D: .; size: .; V: TRBV7-8; CDR3: CASSLSRGRETQYF
D: TRBD1; size: .; V: TRBV24-1; CDR3: CATRQTGNYGYTF
D: .; size: .; V: TRBV7-2; CDR3: CASSLRRGDNEQFF
D: .; size: few; V: TRBV9; CDR3: CASSVGWSEQFF
D: TRBD1; size: few; V: TRBV7-9; CDR3: CASSRWRGQANYGYTF
D: TRBD1; size: .; V: TRBV7-9; CDR3: CASSWRGTGAGNTIYF
D: TRBD2; size: few; V: TRBV5-5; CDR3: CASSLVSGGGRNEQFF
D: .; size: many; V: TRBV27; CDR3: CASTFTHGGYEQYF
D: .; size: .; V: TRBV20-1; CDR3: CSARVKNTEAFF
D: .; size: many; V: TRBV7-2; CDR3: CASSARRNTGELFF
D: .; size: many; V: TRBV7-9; CDR3: CASSYLSGQETQYF
D: .; size: many; V: TRBV2; CDR3: CASNPTSPSRTGELFF
D: .; size: many; V: TRBV7-8; CDR3: CASSLGTRGSLAKNIQYF
D: .; size: few; V: TRBV5-6; CDR3: CASSLGAQPDKAYGYTF
D: TRBD1; size: many; V: TRBV2; CDR3: CASSGQGAQETQYF
D: TRBD1; size: many; V: TRBV6-6; CDR3: CASSYSGQGAYEQYF
D: TRBD1; size: many; V: TRBV3-1; CDR3: CASSPTSGGIYGYTF
D: .; size: many; V: TRBV6-6; CDR3: CASSYSPGNQPQHF
D: .; size: few; V: TRBV6-1; CDR3: CASSFRRETGNTIYF
D: .; size: .; V: TRBV7-2; CDR3: CANLMSRQEQFF
D: TRBD1; size: many; V: TRBV6-2/TRBV6-3; CDR3: CASSLRGPEAFF
D: .; size: .; V: TRBV2; CDR3: CASRDFPSTDTQYF
D: .; size: few; V: TRBV18; CDR3: CASSLSSRDEQYF
D: .; size: .; V: TRBV28; CDR3: CASRYTGYGYTF
D: .; size: many; V: TRBV20-1; CDR3: CRGSQGMNTEAFF
D: .; size: many; V: TRBV29-1; CDR3: CSVDTFGTEAFF
D: .; size: many; V: TRBV6-1; CDR3: CASSEAAGHWANQPQHF
D: .; size: few; V: TRBV5-1; CDR3: CASSPGNRYEQYF
D: .; size: many; V: TRBV5-1; CDR3: CASSMDSNTEAFF
D: TRBD2; size: many; V: TRBV5-6; CDR3: CASSLGTSGIFTDTQYF
D: .; size: .; V: TRBV18; CDR3: CASSSREMSDTQYF
D: .; size: many; V: TRBV27; CDR3: CASSSAWGSEQYF
D: TRBD1; size: many; V: TRBV14; CDR3: CASRKQGAREQYF
D: TRBD1; size: few; V: TRBV20-1; CDR3: CSARESLTGLQPQHF